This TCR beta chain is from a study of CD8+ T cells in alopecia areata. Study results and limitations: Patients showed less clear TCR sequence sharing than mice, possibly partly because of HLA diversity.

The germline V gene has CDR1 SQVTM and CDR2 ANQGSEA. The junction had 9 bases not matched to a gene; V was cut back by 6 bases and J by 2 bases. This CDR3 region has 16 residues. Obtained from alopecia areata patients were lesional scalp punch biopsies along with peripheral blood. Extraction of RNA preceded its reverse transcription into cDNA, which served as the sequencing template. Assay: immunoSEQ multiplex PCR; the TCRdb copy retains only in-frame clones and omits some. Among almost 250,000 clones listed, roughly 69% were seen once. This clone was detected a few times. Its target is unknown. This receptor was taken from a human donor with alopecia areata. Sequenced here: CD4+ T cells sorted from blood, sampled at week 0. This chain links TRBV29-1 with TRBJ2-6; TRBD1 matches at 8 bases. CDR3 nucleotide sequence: TGCAGCGTGCTCGGACAGGGTCTAACTGGGGCCAACGTCCTGACTTTC. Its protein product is CSVLGQGLTGANVLTF.